This TCR beta chain was identified during a study of shared T cell receptors in the human thymus. TCRdb's table, derived via immunoSEQ multiplex PCR, lists solely in-frame clones and lacks some. The sample holds about 380,000 clones; just under 95% are singletons and the top ten take approximately 0.02%. CDR1 and CDR2 (germline): MDHEN, SYDVKM. The CDR3 has 11 amino acids. V trimming: 4 bases; J trimming: 9 bases; junction bases outside the gene matches: 0. This sequence was found in a human donor. V gene TRBV28 combines with J gene TRBJ2-1; 7 nucleotides align to TRBD2. Material for sequencing was thymocytes. The CDR3 reads CASSSSGEQFF. In DNA, the CDR3 is TGTGCCAGCAGTTCTAGCGGTGAGCAGTTCTTC.